What follows is one T cell receptor (beta chain) and its context. Some clones are missing from TCRdb's copy, which holds only in-frame ones; the method was immunoSEQ multiplex PCR. The sample lists over 45,000 clones, roughly 87% occurring once. The data stem from a study of blood T cell repertoires in COVID-19. Trimming pared 0 bases from V and 6 bases from J, leaving 9 bases between. Per germline, CDR1 SGHDT and CDR2 YYEEEE. This CDR3 contains 14 residues. V is TRBV5-6 and J is TRBJ1-4; D is possibly TRBD1 (5 bases). The source is a man aged 50 or older with active COVID-19. The sample comprised peripheral blood. The CDR3 loop is CASSLAGQYEKLFF. For the CDR3, the DNA is TGTGCCAGCAGCTTGGCAGGGCAATATGAAAAACTGTTTTTT.